Following are 5 T cell receptor beta chains from one sample sequenced in a study of cytomegalovirus exposure and HLA in healthy donors. Primers included in the PCR were 60 Vbeta and 13 Jbeta primers. Sequenced by immunoSEQ multiplex PCR; TCRdb stores in-frame clones only, minus some. The table shows 130,000 to 150,000 clones, with 70% to 80% occurring only once. The sequenced sample consisted of PBMCs. These receptors all come from a woman aged 50 to 60 in good health and CMV-seronegative.

In the case of this clone: The same CDR3 arises from other DNA sequences in this sample as well. The rearrangement links TRBV6-1 to TRBJ2-1; unclear D gene. Germline CDR1 reads MNHNS; CDR2 reads SASEGT. V was cut by 4 bases and J by 7 bases, with 5 bases left in between. The CDR3 runs to 11 residues. DNA for the CDR3: TGTGCCAGCAGTGCAGTGAATGAGCAGTTCTTC. It encodes CASSAVNEQFF.

The chain carries TRBV5-1 and TRBJ2-7; a weak D match, TRBD2 (6 bases). Germline CDR1 SGHRS, CDR2 YFSETQ. Trimming stripped 1 base from V and 6 bases from J, with 20 bases between. CDR3 length: 16 residues. Here the CDR3 DNA reads TGCGCCAGCAGCTTGCTTAATGGAGCGGGTAGGGGCGAGCAGTACTTC. Its protein is CASSLLNGAGRGEQYF.

The chain links TRBV27 to TRBJ1-2; no firm D call. With 5 bases removed from V and 10 bases from J, the gap between germline ends came to 14 bases. Per germline, CDR1 MNHEY and CDR2 SMNVEV (reference sequence). The CDR3 runs 12 residues. The CDR3 DNA sequence: TGTGCCAGCAGTGACTCGGGGAAGGTCTACACCTTC. This sequence encodes CASSDSGKVYTF.

Only a few counts were recorded for this clone. The sample holds other DNA sequences that translate to the same CDR3. The CDR3 nucleotides are TGCGCCAGCAGCCAAGTTCTAGCGGGGTACCCTAGCACAGATACGCAGTATTTT. Its protein is CASSQVLAGYPSTDTQYF. J is TRBJ2-3 and V is TRBV4-1, with 9 nucleotides matching TRBD2. This CDR3 is 18 amino acids long. The germline V gene encodes CDR1 MGHRA and CDR2 YSYEKL. With 1 base clipped from V and 0 bases from J, the junction kept 8 bases outside the gene matches.

This chain links TRBV27 with TRBJ1-6; maybe TRBD1 (5 bases). Per the germline V gene, CDR1 is MNHEY and CDR2 is SMNVEV (reference sequence). The CDR3 has 17 residues. V lost 7 bases, J lost 2 bases, and 18 bases lay in between. In DNA form, the CDR3 reads TGTGCCAGCAAGCAACTAAGGGGTGAAACCTATAATTCACCCCTCCACTTT. This encodes CASKQLRGETYNSPLHF.